This T cell receptor (beta chain) was sequenced for a study of Tregs in tolerant kidney transplant recipients. This table comes from immunoSEQ multiplex PCR, and its TCRdb copy is limited to in-frame clones, with some not included. The sample consists of 85,000 to 95,000 clones, 90% to 95% of them appearing once. CDR3 length: 15 amino acids. Trimming removed 5 bases from V and 9 bases from J; junction bases left unmatched: 11. Germline V lookup: CDR1 MGHRA, CDR2 YSYEKL. The sequencing input was CD8+ T cells from blood. The source of this sequence is a human donor in good health. This chain uses TRBV4-1 with TRBJ2-1, with 9 positions matching TRBD2. In nucleotides, the CDR3 is TGCGCCAGCAGCTATGCCGGGACTAGCTTGGGTGAGCAGTTCTTC. It is translated as CASSYAGTSLGEQFF.